The present T cell receptor beta chain was sequenced within a study of T cells in Graves' hyperthyroidism and ophthalmopathy. This clonotype was found many times. RNA transcripts yielded amplified TCR beta CDR3 regions. First-round RT-PCR targeting the TCR CDR3 was performed with the HTBI primer set. Via MiXCR, TCRdb re-called the multiplex PCR reads, giving one row per CDR3 protein. The sample contains about 300,000 distinct CDR3 sequences, 25% to 30% of which appear only once. Source material: blood. The receptor was isolated from a man aged 35 to 55 with Graves' hyperthyroidism that later progressed to Graves' ophthalmopathy.

The CDR3 nucleotides are TGTGCCAGCAGTCCACCGGGACAGGGGGCGCCGGGCTACACCTTC. It is translated as CASSPPGQGAPGYTF. The chain employs TRBV28 and TRBJ1-2; 12 bases are a match to TRBD1. V dropped 5 bases and J dropped 8; count of bases not matched to a gene: 9. Germline lookup yields CDR1 MDHEN and CDR2 SYDVKM. This CDR3 has 15 amino acids.